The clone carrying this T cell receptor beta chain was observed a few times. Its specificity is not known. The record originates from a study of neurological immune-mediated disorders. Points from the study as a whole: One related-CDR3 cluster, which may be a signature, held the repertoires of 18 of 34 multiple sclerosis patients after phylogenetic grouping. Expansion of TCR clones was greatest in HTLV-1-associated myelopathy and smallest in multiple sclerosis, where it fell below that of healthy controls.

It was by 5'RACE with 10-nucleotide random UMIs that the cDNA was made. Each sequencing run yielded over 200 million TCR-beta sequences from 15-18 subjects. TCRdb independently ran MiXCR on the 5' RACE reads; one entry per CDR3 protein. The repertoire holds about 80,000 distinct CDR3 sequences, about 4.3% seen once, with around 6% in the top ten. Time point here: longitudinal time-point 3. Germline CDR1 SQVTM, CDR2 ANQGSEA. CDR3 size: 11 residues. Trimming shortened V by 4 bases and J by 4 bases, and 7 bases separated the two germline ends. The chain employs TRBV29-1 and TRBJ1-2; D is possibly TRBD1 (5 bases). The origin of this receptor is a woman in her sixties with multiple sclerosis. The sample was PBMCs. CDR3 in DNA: TGCAGCGTTGTAGGGGCCTATGGCTACACCTTC. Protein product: CSVVGAYGYTF.